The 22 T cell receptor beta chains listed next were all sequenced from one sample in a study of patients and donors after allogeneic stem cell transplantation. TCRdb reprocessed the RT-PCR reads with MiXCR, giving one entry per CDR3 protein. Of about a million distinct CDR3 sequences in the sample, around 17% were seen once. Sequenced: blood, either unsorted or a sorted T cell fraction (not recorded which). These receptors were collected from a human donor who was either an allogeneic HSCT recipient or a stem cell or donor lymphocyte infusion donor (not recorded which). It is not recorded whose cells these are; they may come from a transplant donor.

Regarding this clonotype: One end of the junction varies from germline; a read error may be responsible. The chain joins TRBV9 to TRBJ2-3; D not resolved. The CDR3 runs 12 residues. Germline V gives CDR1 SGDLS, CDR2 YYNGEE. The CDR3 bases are TGTGCCAGCAGCGGGGGATCGCCTGACCGGCATTTT. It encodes CASSGGSPDRHF.

The DNA of the CDR3 is TGCAGTGCTAGAGATCAACAGCCCTCGGGGGCTTTCTTT. The encoded protein is CSARDQQPSGAFF. J is TRBJ1-1 and V is TRBV20-1; D not resolved. Trimming cost V 0 bases and J 11 bases, with 16 bases left between them. In germline, CDR1 is DFQATT, CDR2 SNEGSKA (reference sequence). The CDR3 totals 13 residues.

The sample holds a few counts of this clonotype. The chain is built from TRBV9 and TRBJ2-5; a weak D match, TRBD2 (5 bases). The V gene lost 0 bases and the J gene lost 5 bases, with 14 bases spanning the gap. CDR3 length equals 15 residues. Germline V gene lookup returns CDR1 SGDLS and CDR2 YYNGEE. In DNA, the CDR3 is TGTGCCAGCAGCGTAGCGGGAAGGGAAGGTGAGACCCAGTACTTC. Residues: CASSVAGREGETQYF.

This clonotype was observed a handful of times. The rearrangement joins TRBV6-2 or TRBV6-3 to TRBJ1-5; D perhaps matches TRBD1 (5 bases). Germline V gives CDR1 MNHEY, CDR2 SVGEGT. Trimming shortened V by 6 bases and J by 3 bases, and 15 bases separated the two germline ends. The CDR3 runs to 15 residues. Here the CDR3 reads CASRRQFSFNQPQHF. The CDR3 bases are TGTGCCAGCAGGCGACAGTTTAGCTTCAATCAGCCCCAGCATTTT.

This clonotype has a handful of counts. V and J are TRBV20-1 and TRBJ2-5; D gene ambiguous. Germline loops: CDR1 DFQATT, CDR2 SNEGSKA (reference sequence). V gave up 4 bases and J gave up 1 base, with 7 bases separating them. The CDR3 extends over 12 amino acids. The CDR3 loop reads CSATLVQETQYF. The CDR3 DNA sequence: TGCAGTGCTACTCTCGTCCAAGAGACCCAGTACTTC.

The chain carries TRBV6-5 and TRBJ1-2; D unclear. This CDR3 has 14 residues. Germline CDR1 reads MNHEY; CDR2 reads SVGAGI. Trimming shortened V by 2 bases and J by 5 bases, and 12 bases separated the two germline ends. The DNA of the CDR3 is TGTGCCAGCAGTTACCGACGGGGTGGATATGGCTACACCTTC. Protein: CASSYRRGGYGYTF.

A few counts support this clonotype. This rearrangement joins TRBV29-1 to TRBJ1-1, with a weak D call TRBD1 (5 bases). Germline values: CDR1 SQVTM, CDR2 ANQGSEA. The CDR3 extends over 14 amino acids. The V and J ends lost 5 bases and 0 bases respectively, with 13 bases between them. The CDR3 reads CSVPGRGMNTEAFF. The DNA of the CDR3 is TGCAGCGTTCCCGGACGGGGGATGAACACTGAAGCTTTCTTT.

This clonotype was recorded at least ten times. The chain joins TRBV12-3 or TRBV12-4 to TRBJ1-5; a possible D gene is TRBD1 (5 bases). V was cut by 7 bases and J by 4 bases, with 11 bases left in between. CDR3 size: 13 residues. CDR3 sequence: CASNSDRNQPQHF. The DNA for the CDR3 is TGTGCCAGCAACTCTGACAGAAATCAGCCCCAGCATTTT.

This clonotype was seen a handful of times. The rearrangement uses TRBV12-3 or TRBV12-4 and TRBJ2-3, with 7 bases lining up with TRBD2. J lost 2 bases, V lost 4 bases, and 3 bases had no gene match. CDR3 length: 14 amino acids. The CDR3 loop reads CASSSGLNTDTQYF. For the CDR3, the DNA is TGTGCCAGCAGTTCGGGACTAAACACAGATACGCAGTATTTT.

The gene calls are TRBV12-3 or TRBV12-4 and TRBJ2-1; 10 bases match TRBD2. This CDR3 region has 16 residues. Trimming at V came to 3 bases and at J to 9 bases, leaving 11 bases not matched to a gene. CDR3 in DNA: TGTGCCAGCAGTTTGGGGCTAGCGGGAGAAAGGGGTGAGCAGTTCTTC. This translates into CASSLGLAGERGEQFF.

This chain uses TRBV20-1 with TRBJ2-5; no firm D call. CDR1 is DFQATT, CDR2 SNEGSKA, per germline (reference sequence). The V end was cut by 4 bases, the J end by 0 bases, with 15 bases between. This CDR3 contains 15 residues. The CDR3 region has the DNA TGCAGTGCTACCCCCGACGGGCTCCACCAAGAGACCCAGTACTTC. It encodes CSATPDGLHQETQYF.

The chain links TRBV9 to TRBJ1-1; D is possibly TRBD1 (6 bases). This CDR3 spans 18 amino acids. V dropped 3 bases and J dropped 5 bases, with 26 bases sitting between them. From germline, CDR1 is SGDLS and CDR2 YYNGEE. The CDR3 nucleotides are TGTGCCAGCAGCGCCAAACTTCAGGGGTTGTTAGCTCGAACTGAAGCTTTCTTT. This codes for CASSAKLQGLLARTEAFF.

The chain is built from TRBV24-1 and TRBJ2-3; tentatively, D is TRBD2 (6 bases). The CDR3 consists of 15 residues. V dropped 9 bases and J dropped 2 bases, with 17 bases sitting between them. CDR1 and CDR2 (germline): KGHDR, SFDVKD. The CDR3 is CATARAGGPTDTQYF. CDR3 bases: TGTGCCACCGCTCGGGCCGGAGGGCCCACAGATACGCAGTATTTT.

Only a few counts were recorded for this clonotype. The CDR3, as DNA: TGTGCCAGCAGCGGATGGACAGCCTATGGCTACACCTTC. Translating it yields CASSGWTAYGYTF. The chain recombines TRBV5-6 with TRBJ1-2; tentative D call: TRBD1 (6 bases). The CDR3 runs to 13 residues. Germline V CDR1 and CDR2: SGHDT, YYEEEE. V was pared by 4 bases and J by 4 bases, with 11 bases between.

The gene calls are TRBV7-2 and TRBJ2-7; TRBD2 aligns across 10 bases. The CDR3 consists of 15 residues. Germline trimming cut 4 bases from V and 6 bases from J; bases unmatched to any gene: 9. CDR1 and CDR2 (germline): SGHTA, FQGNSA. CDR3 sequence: CASSSRAGGQVEQYF. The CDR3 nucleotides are TGTGCCAGCAGCTCCAGAGCGGGGGGGCAGGTCGAGCAGTACTTC.

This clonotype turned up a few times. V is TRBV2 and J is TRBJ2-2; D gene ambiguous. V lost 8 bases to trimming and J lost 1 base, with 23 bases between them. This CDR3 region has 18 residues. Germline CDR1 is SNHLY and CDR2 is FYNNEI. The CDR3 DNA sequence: TGTGCCAGCTTACCCCAGTGGCGGTTTTTCCTGAACACCGGGGAGCTGTTTTTT. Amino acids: CASLPQWRFFLNTGELFF.

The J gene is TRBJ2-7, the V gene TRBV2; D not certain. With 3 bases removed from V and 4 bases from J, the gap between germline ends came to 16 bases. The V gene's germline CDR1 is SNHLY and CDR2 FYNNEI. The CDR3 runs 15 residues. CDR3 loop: CASSEPGTVAYEQYF. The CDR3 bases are TGTGCCAGCAGTGAGCCAGGAACCGTTGCTTACGAGCAGTACTTC.

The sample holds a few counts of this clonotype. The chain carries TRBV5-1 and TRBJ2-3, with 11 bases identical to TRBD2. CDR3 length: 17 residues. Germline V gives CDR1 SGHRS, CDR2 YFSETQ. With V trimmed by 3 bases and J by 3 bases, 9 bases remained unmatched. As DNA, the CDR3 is TGCGCCAGCAGCTGGGCGACTAGCGGGGCATCAACAGATACGCAGTATTTT. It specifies CASSWATSGASTDTQYF.

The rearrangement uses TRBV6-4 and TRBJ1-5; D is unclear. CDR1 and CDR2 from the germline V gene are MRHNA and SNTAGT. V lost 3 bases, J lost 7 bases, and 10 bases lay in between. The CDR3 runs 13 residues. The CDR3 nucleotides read TGTGCCAGCAGTGAAGGTGCTTACCAGCCCCAGCATTTT. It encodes CASSEGAYQPQHF.

CDR3 protein: CASSYTIGDNLSYGYTF. For the CDR3, the DNA is TGTGCCAGCAGTTACACGATCGGGGACAACCTAAGCTATGGCTACACCTTC. The chain joins TRBV6-5 to TRBJ1-2, with D possibly being TRBD1 (6 bases). Germline lookup yields CDR1 MNHEY and CDR2 SVGAGI. V was pared by 2 bases and J by 4 bases, with 20 bases between. The CDR3 contains 17 residues.

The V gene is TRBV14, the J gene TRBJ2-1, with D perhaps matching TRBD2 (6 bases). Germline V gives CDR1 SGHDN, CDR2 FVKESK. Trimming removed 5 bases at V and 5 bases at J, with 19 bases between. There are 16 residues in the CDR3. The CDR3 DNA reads TGTGCCAGCAGCTCTCAACCTCCGGGACTTGACAATGAGCAGTTCTTC. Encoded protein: CASSSQPPGLDNEQFF.

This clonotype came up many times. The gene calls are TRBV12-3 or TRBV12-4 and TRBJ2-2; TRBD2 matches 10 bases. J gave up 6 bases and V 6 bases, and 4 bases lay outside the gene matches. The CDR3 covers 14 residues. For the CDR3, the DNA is TGTGCCAGCAGACCGGGACTAGCGTCCGGGGAGCTGTTTTTT. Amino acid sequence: CASRPGLASGELFF.